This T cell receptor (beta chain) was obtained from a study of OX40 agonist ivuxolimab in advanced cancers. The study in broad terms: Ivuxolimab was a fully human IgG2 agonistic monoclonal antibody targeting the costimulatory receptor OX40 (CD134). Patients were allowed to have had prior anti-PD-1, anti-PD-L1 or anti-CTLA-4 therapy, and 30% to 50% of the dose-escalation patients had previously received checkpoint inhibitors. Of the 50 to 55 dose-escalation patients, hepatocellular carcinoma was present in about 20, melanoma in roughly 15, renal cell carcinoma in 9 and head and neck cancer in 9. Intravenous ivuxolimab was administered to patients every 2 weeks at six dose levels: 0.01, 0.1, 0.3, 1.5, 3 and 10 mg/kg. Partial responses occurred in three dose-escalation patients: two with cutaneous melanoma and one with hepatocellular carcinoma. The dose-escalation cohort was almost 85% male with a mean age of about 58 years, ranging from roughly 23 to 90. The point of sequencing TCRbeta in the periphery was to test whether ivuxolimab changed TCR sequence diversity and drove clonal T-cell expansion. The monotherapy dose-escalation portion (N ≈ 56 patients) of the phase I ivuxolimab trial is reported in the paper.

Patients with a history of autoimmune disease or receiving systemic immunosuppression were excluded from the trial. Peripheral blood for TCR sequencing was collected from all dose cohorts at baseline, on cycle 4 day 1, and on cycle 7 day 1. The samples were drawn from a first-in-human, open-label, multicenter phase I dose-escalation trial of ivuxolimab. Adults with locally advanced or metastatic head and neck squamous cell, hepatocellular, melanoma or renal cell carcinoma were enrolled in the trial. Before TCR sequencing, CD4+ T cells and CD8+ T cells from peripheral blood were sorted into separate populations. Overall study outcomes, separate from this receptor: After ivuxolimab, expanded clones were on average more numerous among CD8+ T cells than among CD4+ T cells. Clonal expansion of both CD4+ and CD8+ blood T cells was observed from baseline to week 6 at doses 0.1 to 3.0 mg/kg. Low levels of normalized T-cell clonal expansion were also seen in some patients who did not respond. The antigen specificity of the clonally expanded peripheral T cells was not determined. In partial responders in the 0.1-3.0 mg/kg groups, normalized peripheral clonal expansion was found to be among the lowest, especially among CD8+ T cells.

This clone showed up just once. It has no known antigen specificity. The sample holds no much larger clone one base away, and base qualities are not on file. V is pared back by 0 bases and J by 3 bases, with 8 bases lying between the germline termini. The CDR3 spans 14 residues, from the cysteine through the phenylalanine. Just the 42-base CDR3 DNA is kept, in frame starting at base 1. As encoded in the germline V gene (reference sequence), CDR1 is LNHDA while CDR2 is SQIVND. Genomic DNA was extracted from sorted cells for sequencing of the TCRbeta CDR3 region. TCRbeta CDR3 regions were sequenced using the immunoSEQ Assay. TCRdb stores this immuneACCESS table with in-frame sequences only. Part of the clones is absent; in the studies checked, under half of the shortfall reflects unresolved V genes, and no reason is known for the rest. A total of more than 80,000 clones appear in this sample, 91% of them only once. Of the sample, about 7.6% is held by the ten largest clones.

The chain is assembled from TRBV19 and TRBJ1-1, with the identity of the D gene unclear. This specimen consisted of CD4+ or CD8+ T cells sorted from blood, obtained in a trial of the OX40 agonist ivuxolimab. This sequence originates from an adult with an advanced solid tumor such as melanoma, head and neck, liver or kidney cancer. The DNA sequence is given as TGTGCCAGTAGTATAGACGGCAGATACACTGAAGCTTTCTTT. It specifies CASSIDGRYTEAFF. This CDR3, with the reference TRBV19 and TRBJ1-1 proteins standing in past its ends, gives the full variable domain DGGITQSPKYLFRKEGQNVTLSCEQNLNHDAMYWYRQDPGQGLRLIYYSQIVNDFQKGDIAEGYSVSREKKESFPLTVTSAQKNPTAFYLCASSIDGRYTEAFFGQGTRLTVV.